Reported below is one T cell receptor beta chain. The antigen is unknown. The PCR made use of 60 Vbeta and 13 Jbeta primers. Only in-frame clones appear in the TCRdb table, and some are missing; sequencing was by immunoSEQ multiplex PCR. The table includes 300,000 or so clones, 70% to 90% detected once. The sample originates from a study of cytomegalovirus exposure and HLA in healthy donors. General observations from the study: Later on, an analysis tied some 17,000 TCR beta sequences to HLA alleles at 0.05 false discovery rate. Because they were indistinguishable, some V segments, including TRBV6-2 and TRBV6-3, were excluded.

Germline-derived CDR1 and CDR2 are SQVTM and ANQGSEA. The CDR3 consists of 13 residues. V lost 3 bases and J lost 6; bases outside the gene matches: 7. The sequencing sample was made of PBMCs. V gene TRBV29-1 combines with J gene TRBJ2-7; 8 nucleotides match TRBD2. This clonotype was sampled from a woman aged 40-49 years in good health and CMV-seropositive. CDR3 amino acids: CSVDREGGIEQYF. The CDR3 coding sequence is TGCAGCGTTGACCGGGAGGGGGGAATCGAGCAGTACTTC.